A selection of T cell receptor beta chains follows, all from one sample in a study of cytomegalovirus exposure and HLA in healthy donors. Measured with immunoSEQ multiplex PCR; TCRdb has only the in-frame clones, and not every one. Here the sample spans a few hundred thousand clones, nearly 90% being singletons. The source material was PBMCs. Source of these receptors: a woman aged 18-35 years in good health and CMV-seronegative. Each CDR3 is given without its conserved first and last residue.

J	length	V	CDR3
TRBJ2-7	11	TRBV10-3	AISDPDTYEQY
TRBJ2-1	12	TRBV4-3	ASSQPDRGHEQF
TRBJ1-5	16	TRBV25-1	ASSEPTCGLVGFQPQH
TRBJ2-1	13	TRBV4-3	ASSQAGGSYNEQF
TRBJ1-6	12	TRBV19	ASAKTPYNSPLH
TRBJ1-2	13	TRBV29-1	SITPGQGDGYGYT
TRBJ1-6	12	TRBV6-6	ASSSEGENSPLH
TRBJ2-5	14	TRBV30	AGMGAGGELWETQY
TRBJ1-1	12	TRBV30	AWSVTDMNTEAF
TRBJ2-3	13	TRBV7-7	ASSLGLADTDTQY
TRBJ2-7	13	TRBV27	ASSLYQSGTYEQY
TRBJ1-2	14	TRBV10-2	ASSEVTGGFLYGYT
TRBJ1-1	11	TRBV7-9	ASSLIGNTEAF
TRBJ2-5	12	TRBV10-3	AISRTGEQETQY
TRBJ2-7	14	TRBV7-2	ASSSLPGQGIYEQY
TRBJ2-5	14	TRBV5-1	ASSSGLAGGQETQY
TRBJ1-5	12	TRBV27	ASSPQGVDQPQH
TRBJ1-4	13	TRBV6-5	ASSYGGGPNEKLF
TRBJ2-5	14	TRBV2	ASSETSGRLQETQY
TRBJ2-1	15	TRBV7-3	ASSEYGGDSSYNEQF
TRBJ2-7	13	TRBV9	ASSVEVAELYEQY
TRBJ2-2	13	TRBV28	ASSTTGRGTGELF
TRBJ2-6	15	TRBV7-9	ASSSGTGLSGANVLT
TRBJ2-2	14	TRBV12-2	ASPLLRGGISGELF
TRBJ1-1	12	TRBV28	ASSPYRSGTEAF
TRBJ2-7	12	TRBV25-1	ASSHRTGRYEQY
TRBJ1-5	12	TRBV2	ATSVQGVGQPQH
TRBJ2-1	17	TRBV2	ASRGHVEGPALSYNEQF
TRBJ1-2	13	TRBV6-1	ASSETGGSWIGYT
TRBJ1-5	12	TRBV30	AWSAGQSNQPQH
TRBJ2-1	13	TRBV7-9	ASSLRDSSYNEQF
TRBJ2-2	14	TRBV19	ATKDLDRGTAGELF
TRBJ1-6	14	TRBV7-2	ASSLLGSSYNSPLH
TRBJ1-1	11	TRBV6-5	ASSLPGGAEAF
TRBJ2-3	12	TRBV28	ASSPPISTDTQY
TRBJ2-5	12	TRBV10-1	ASSASGVDQTQY
TRBJ1-2	13	TRBV4-1	ASSQPFKQGEGYT
TRBJ1-5	12	TRBV27	ASSLSASNQPQH
TRBJ1-5	13	TRBV28	ASRSRDRTNQPQH
TRBJ1-6	12	TRBV28	ASSLQGIHSPLH
TRBJ2-7	10	TRBV11-2	ASSLRTYEQY
TRBJ1-2	13	TRBV5-1	ASSFTTGVVYGYT
TRBJ1-3	13	TRBV15	ATSRDRGGGNTIY
TRBJ2-6	15	TRBV6-1	ASSDRGAPSGANVLT
TRBJ2-2	12	TRBV5-1	ASSEGANTGELF
TRBJ2-3	14	TRBV6-5	ASSYSGLRSTDTQY
TRBJ2-2	15	TRBV4-3	ASSQDGLRGWVGELF
TRBJ2-2	12	TRBV5-1	ASSLFGGTGELF
TRBJ2-2	18	TRBV9	ASSTLGTGRSGPNTGELF
TRBJ1-2	11	TRBV6-5	ASSPRTVNGYT
TRBJ2-2	13	TRBV5-1	ASTTGHANTGELF
TRBJ1-2	12	TRBV27	ASSPGQGWGGYT
TRBJ1-5	12	TRBV7-8	ASSLELVNQPQH
TRBJ2-7	12	TRBV19	ASSPEGRPYEQY